These 20 T cell receptor beta chains originate from one sample sequenced in a study of metastatic and nonmetastatic thyroid tumors. Patients had received no treatment of any kind before thyroid surgery. TCRdb re-analyzed the PCR reads using MiXCR. The sample records 30,000 to 35,000 clones, around 30% being singletons. What was sequenced was blood. These receptors all stem from a female donor with papillary thyroid cancer or a benign thyroid nodule (not recorded which). Some clones in this sample may be carry-over from other donors' samples.

Worth noting for this clone: The junction and the germline gene differ at one end; a read error may be behind it. This chain uses TRBV24-1 with TRBJ2-2, with D perhaps matching TRBD1 (6 bases). The CDR3 covers 15 residues. Germline V gives CDR1 KGHDR, CDR2 SFDVKD. The CDR3 here is CATSETGIHTGELFF. CDR3 nucleotides: TGTGCCACCAGTGAAACAGGGATACACACCGGGGAGCTCTTTTTT.

Comment on this clone: This likely comes from a read error, as the CDR3 has no conserved phenylalanine or tryptophan at its end. This sequence joins TRBV4-2 and TRBJ2-1; 9 positions match TRBD2. The CDR3 covers 15 residues. The V gene's germline CDR1 is LGHNA and CDR2 YNFKEQ. V lost 4 bases to trimming and J lost 8 bases; unmatched junction nucleotides: 9. In DNA, the CDR3 is TGTGCCAGCAGCCCGACTAGCGGTAGGTCGGATGAGCAGTTCTAC. Translation gives CASSPTSGRSDEQFY.

The chain has TRBV20-1 and TRBJ2-3; the D is unclear. Per germline, CDR1 DFQATT and CDR2 SNEGSKA (reference sequence). The CDR3 is 13 amino acids. Trimming left V 6 bases short and J 2 bases short, with 12 bases between. CDR3 sequence (DNA): TGCAGTGCCGGAGACTTACCCACAGATACGCAGTATTTT. This sequence encodes CSAGDLPTDTQYF.

This clone appeared many times. The chain links TRBV7-9 to TRBJ2-1; 11 positions match TRBD2. This CDR3 contains 19 residues. Germline V gene lookup returns CDR1 SEHNR and CDR2 FQNEAQ (reference sequence). Germline trimming cut 4 bases from V and 0 bases from J; bases unmatched to any gene: 11. The CDR3 nucleotides read TGTGCCAGCAGCTATCCGGGACTAGCGGTCGACAGCTCCTACAATGAGCAGTTCTTC. It translates to CASSYPGLAVDSSYNEQFF.

This clone was recorded many times. The rearrangement uses TRBV3-1 and TRBJ1-2; possibly TRBD1 for D (6 bases). V was shortened by 8 bases and J by 1 base, with 20 bases between the two germline ends. CDR3 size: 16 residues. Per the germline V gene, CDR1 is LGHDT and CDR2 is YNNKEL (reference sequence). This CDR3 is CASWGNAGQLNYGYTF. CDR3 DNA: TGTGCCAGCTGGGGAAACGCGGGACAACTTAACTATGGCTACACCTTC.

The V and J genes are TRBV15 and TRBJ2-3; a weak D match, TRBD1 (6 bases). Germline V gene lookup returns CDR1 LNHNV and CDR2 YYDKDF (reference sequence). Trimming removed 8 bases from V and 2 bases from J, with 26 bases in between. The CDR3 is 18 amino acids. The CDR3 coding sequence is TGTGCCACCCCCCCTGGTGCAGGGGTTGAGTCTATCACAGATACGCAGTATTTT. Its translation is CATPPGAGVESITDTQYF.

The CDR3 is CASSGQQCNLTYGYTF. The CDR3 bases are TGTGCCAGCAGCGGGCAACAGTGCAACCTTACTTATGGCTACACCTTC. The chain uses TRBV9 and TRBJ1-2; D unclear. The germline V gene encodes CDR1 SGDLS and CDR2 YYNGEE. The length of the CDR3 is 16 residues. V gave up 3 bases and J gave up 5 bases, with 20 bases separating them.

Turning to this clone: The same CDR3 also results from other DNA sequences found in this sample. V is TRBV9 and J is TRBJ2-1, with D possibly matching TRBD1 (5 bases). V lost 0 bases, J lost 8 bases, and 15 bases lay in between. CDR1 is SGDLS and CDR2 is YYNGEE in the germline V gene. The CDR3 length is 15 residues. The DNA for the CDR3 is TGTGCCAGCAGCGTAGAAGGGGCGCCTCCGCATGAGCAGTTCTTC. Protein: CASSVEGAPPHEQFF. Filled out from reference TRBV9 and TRBJ2-1, the complete variable domain reads DSGVTQTPKHLITATGQRVTLRCSPRSGDLSVYWYQQSLDQGLQFLIQYYNGEERAKGNILERFSAQQFPDLHSELNLSSLELGDSALYFCASSVEGAPPHEQFFGPGTRLTVL.

The rearrangement uses TRBV11-2 and TRBJ1-6; D unresolved. CDR3 length equals 17 residues. V lost 3 bases, J lost 2 bases, and 14 bases lay in between. Germline-derived CDR1 and CDR2 are SGHAT and FQNNGV. CDR3 bases: TGTGCCAGCAGCTTCCGCAGTCGGAGGACCTATAATTCACCCCTCCACTTT. Translation gives CASSFRSRRTYNSPLHF. Drawing the rest from reference TRBV11-2 and TRBJ1-6, the complete variable domain is EAGVAQSPRYKIIEKRQSVAFWCNPISGHATLYWYQQILGQGPKLLIQFQNNGVVDDSQLPKDRFSAERLKGVDSTLKIQPAKLEDSAVYLCASSFRSRRTYNSPLHFGNGTRLTVT.

The chain's CDR3 is CASSLGWDSPLHF. Here the CDR3 DNA reads TGCGCCAGCAGCTTGGGTTGGGACTCACCCCTCCACTTT. This sequence joins TRBV5-1 and TRBJ1-6, with a tentative D call TRBD1 (5 bases). The V end was cut by 0 bases, the J end by 10 bases, with 8 bases between. Germline V gives CDR1 SGHRS, CDR2 YFSETQ. This CDR3 comprises 13 residues.

This clone was seen many times. The chain couples TRBV4-3 to TRBJ1-2; D is ambiguous. The germline V gene encodes CDR1 LGHNA and CDR2 YSLEER. V was shortened by 0 bases and J by 6 bases, with 8 bases between the two germline ends. The CDR3 totals 13 residues. The CDR3 sequence: CASSQEVRNGYTF. CDR3 in DNA: TGCGCCAGCAGCCAAGAAGTCCGGAATGGCTACACCTTC.

This clone has at least ten counts. The gene calls are TRBV6-4 and TRBJ1-2; D is possibly TRBD1 (5 bases). Germline V lookup: CDR1 MRHNA, CDR2 SNTAGT. V was pared by 6 bases and J by 9 bases, with 14 bases between. CDR3 size: 12 residues. This CDR3 is CASRGTFPSYTF. The CDR3 DNA reads TGTGCCAGCAGAGGGACTTTCCCTAGCTACACCTTC.

The chain couples TRBV12-3 or TRBV12-4 to TRBJ2-5; 8 nucleotides match TRBD2. CDR3 length: 14 amino acids. V shed 7 bases, J shed 4 bases, and the junction held 8 bases outside the gene matches. The CDR3 loop is CASTDGGAGETQYF. CDR3 nucleotide sequence: TGTGCCAGCACCGACGGGGGGGCGGGAGAGACCCAGTACTTC.

The chain carries TRBV19 and TRBJ2-3; 13 nucleotides agree with TRBD2. The CDR3 extends over 16 amino acids. J was trimmed by 2 bases and V by 9 bases; bases with no gene match: 8. The germline V gene has CDR1 LNHDA and CDR2 SQIVND (reference sequence). CDR3 sequence: CASTKTSGGFTDTQYF. The DNA for the CDR3 is TGTGCCAGCACCAAGACTAGCGGGGGGTTCACAGATACGCAGTATTTT.

The chain employs TRBV5-1 and TRBJ2-1; tentatively, D is TRBD2 (6 bases). CDR3 length equals 15 residues. V lost 2 bases and J lost 0, with 9 bases in between. Germline V gene lookup returns CDR1 SGHRS and CDR2 YFSETQ. CDR3 nucleotides: TGCGCCAGCAGCTTAGGAGGGGTCTCCTACAATGAGCAGTTCTTC. Its protein is CASSLGGVSYNEQFF.

This clone came up many times. The V call is TRBV29-1, the J call TRBJ2-7; D possibly matches TRBD1 or TRBD2 (5 bases each). Germline V gives CDR1 SQVTM, CDR2 ANQGSEA. V lost 5 bases and J 6 bases, leaving 17 bases between the germline ends. The CDR3 spans 13 residues. The CDR3 loop reads CSVRLVRDGEQYF. The CDR3 DNA follows: TGCAGCGTTAGACTGGTAAGGGACGGCGAGCAGTACTTC.

This clone appeared many times. This chain links TRBV5-1 with TRBJ2-5; a weak D match, TRBD1 (6 bases). The CDR3 runs 14 residues. V lost 3 bases and J 5 bases, leaving 14 bases between the germline ends. The germline V gene has CDR1 SGHRS and CDR2 YFSETQ. The CDR3 DNA reads TGCGCCAGCAGCTCCCGGACAGCCAGGGAGACCCAGTACTTC. The encoded protein is CASSSRTARETQYF.

This clone appeared a few times. This sequence may be a read error, since a much larger clone differs from it by one base. The CDR3 bases are TGTGCCAGCAGTTTAGGGTTCACAGATAGGCAGTATTTT. Amino acid sequence: CASSLGFTDRQYF. The chain employs TRBV2 and TRBJ2-3; unclear D gene. The CDR3 length is 13 residues. Germline V gives CDR1 SNHLY, CDR2 FYNNEI.

This clone was detected only once. V usage is TRBV7-8 and J usage is TRBJ1-1; maybe TRBD1 (5 bases). V gave up 5 bases and J gave up 7 bases, with 14 bases separating them. Germline assignment: CDR1 SGHVS and CDR2 FQNEAQ. The CDR3 covers 13 residues. This chain's CDR3 is CASSQTDQGEAFF. The CDR3 nucleotides read TGTGCCAGCAGCCAGACAGACCAGGGTGAAGCTTTCTTT.

There are many counts of this clone. DNA of the CDR3: TGTGCCAGCAGAGGTGGAGGAGCTGTCAACACCGGGGAGCTGTTTTTT. Protein: CASRGGGAVNTGELFF. This sequence joins TRBV27 and TRBJ2-2, with D perhaps TRBD2 (5 bases). Deletions cut 6 bases from V and 2 bases from J, with 16 bases between. This CDR3 has 16 residues. CDR1 and CDR2 (germline): MNHEY, SMNVEV (reference sequence).